This TCR beta chain was identified in a study of blood T cell repertoires in COVID-19. Across the whole study: The origin of the acute and convalescent COVID-19 samples was the United States, Italy and Spain. Sources were T cells, B-cell-depleted T cells, or PBMCs; the material itself was cDNA or gDNA.

Sequenced by immunoSEQ multiplex PCR; TCRdb stores in-frame clones only, minus some. The profile shows about 180,000 clones, 70% to 90% of them singletons. Sequencing input: peripheral blood. The origin of this receptor is a man in his sixties with acute or convalescent COVID-19.

CDR3 nucleotides: TGTGCCAGCAGCACTAGCGGGGGCGGCACAGATACGCAGTATTTT. It yields the protein CASSTSGGGTDTQYF. V and J are TRBV28 and TRBJ2-3; 11 nucleotides align to TRBD2. The CDR3 is made up of 15 amino acids. Germline loops: CDR1 MDHEN, CDR2 SYDVKM. J lost 1 base, V lost 6 bases, and 3 bases had no gene match.